This entry lists 3 T cell receptor beta chains sequenced from one sample in a study of blood T cell repertoires in COVID-19. Profiled with immunoSEQ multiplex PCR; TCRdb holds only in-frame clones, not every one. The sample consists of more than 350,000 clones, around 89% of them appearing once. The sequenced sample was PBMCs or T cells enriched from blood (not recorded which). The receptors here all came from a man aged 18-30 years who had recovered from COVID-19.

This chain joins TRBV2 and TRBJ2-7, with 9 bases fitting TRBD2. The CDR3 contains 15 residues. Trimming took 4 bases from V and 5 from J; bases not matched to a gene: 9. Germline V gene lookup returns CDR1 SNHLY and CDR2 FYNNEI. CDR3 region: CASSVWKLAGDEQYF. The CDR3 region has the DNA TGTGCCAGCAGTGTCTGGAAACTAGCGGGTGACGAGCAGTACTTC.

The gene calls are TRBV28 and TRBJ1-2, with 9 bases matching TRBD1. Trimming cost V 2 bases and J 9 bases; bases outside gene matches: 7. CDR3 size: 14 residues. Per germline, CDR1 MDHEN and CDR2 SYDVKM. The CDR3 nucleotides are TGTGCCAGCAGTTTACTCGACAGGGGGATTAGCTACACCTTC. The encoded protein is CASSLLDRGISYTF.

V gene TRBV4-1 combines with J gene TRBJ2-5, with 11 bases lining up with TRBD1. With 8 bases clipped from V and 2 bases from J, the junction kept 4 bases outside the gene matches. The CDR3 loop spans 14 amino acids. Germline lookup yields CDR1 MGHRA and CDR2 YSYEKL. For the CDR3, the DNA is TGCGCCAGCGGATGGGACAGGGGGCAAGAGACCCAGTACTTC. This encodes CASGWDRGQETQYF.